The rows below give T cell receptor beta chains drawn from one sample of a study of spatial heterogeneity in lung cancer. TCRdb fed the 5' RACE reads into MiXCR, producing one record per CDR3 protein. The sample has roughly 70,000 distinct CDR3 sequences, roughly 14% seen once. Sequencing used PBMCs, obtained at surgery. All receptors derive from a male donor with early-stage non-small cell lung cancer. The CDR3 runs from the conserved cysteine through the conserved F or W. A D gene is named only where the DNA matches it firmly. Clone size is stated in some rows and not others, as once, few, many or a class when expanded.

CDR3 protein: CASSSSGRTEAFF; CDR3 DNA: TGCGCCAGCAGCTCCTCAGGGAGAACTGAAGCTTTCTTT; J gene: TRBJ1-1; V gene: TRBV5-1; clone size: many; D gene: NA
CDR3 protein: CASSLHSGKTETQYF; CDR3 DNA: TGTGCCAGCAGTTTACATAGCGGGAAGACAGAGACCCAGTACTTC; J gene: TRBJ2-5; V gene: TRBV27; clone size: many; D gene: TRBD2
CDR3 protein: CSVSETGAMAFF; CDR3 DNA: TGCAGCGTTTCAGAGACAGGGGCTATGGCTTTCTTT; J gene: TRBJ1-1; V gene: TRBV29-1; clone size: many; D gene: TRBD1
CDR3 protein: CSARDGGDQPQHF; CDR3 DNA: TGCAGTGCTAGAGATGGGGGGGATCAGCCCCAGCATTTT; J gene: TRBJ1-5; V gene: TRBV20-1; clone size: once; D gene: NA
CDR3 protein: CASRGLAGDDEQFF; CDR3 DNA: TGTGCCAGCAGGGGACTAGCGGGAGACGATGAGCAGTTCTTC; J gene: TRBJ2-1; V gene: TRBV2; clone size: NA; D gene: TRBD2
CDR3 protein: CSARDLGGESTEAFF; CDR3 DNA: TGCAGTGCTAGAGATTTGGGGGGCGAGAGCACTGAAGCTTTCTTT; J gene: TRBJ1-1; V gene: TRBV20-1; clone size: few; D gene: NA
CDR3 protein: CASSLGLVQETQYF; CDR3 DNA: TGCGCCAGCAGCTTGGGTCTGGTCCAAGAGACCCAGTACTTC; J gene: TRBJ2-5; V gene: TRBV5-1; clone size: few; D gene: NA
CDR3 protein: CASSSLYTGELFF; CDR3 DNA: TGTGCCAGCAGCTCACTATACACCGGGGAGCTGTTTTTT; J gene: TRBJ2-2; V gene: TRBV7-9; clone size: NA; D gene: NA
CDR3 protein: CASRLTPTYEQYF; CDR3 DNA: TGTGCCAGCAGACTGACTCCCACCTACGAGCAGTACTTC; J gene: TRBJ2-7; V gene: TRBV7-3; clone size: NA; D gene: NA
CDR3 protein: CASSGGLAVEQYF; CDR3 DNA: TGTGCCAGCAGTGGGGGACTAGCGGTCGAGCAGTACTTC; J gene: TRBJ2-7; V gene: TRBV6-5; clone size: few; D gene: TRBD2
CDR3 protein: CASRRVAGSYNEQFF; CDR3 DNA: TGCGCCAGCAGGCGTGTAGCGGGGTCCTACAATGAGCAGTTCTTC; J gene: TRBJ2-1; V gene: TRBV5-1; clone size: NA; D gene: TRBD2
CDR3 protein: CASSSGQGGDTEAFF; CDR3 DNA: TGTGCCAGCAGCTCTGGACAGGGGGGCGACACTGAAGCTTTCTTT; J gene: TRBJ1-1; V gene: TRBV7-3; clone size: few; D gene: TRBD1
CDR3 protein: CSARTTGNSDTQYF; CDR3 DNA: TGCAGTGCTAGAACAACGGGCAACTCAGATACGCAGTATTTT; J gene: TRBJ2-3; V gene: TRBV20-1; clone size: NA; D gene: NA
CDR3 protein: CSARDYGSRSYNEQFF; CDR3 DNA: TGCAGTGCTAGAGATTACGGGAGTCGGTCCTACAATGAGCAGTTCTTC; J gene: TRBJ2-1; V gene: TRBV20-1; clone size: NA; D gene: NA
CDR3 protein: CASSPSSGDYSYEQYF; CDR3 DNA: TGTGCCAGCAGTCCTTCTAGCGGGGACTACTCCTACGAGCAGTACTTC; J gene: TRBJ2-7; V gene: TRBV27; clone size: many; D gene: TRBD2
CDR3 protein: CATSDFTGTGRVTQYF; CDR3 DNA: TGTGCCACCAGTGATTTCACCGGGACAGGGAGGGTGACCCAGTACTTC; J gene: TRBJ2-5; V gene: TRBV24-1; clone size: NA; D gene: TRBD1
CDR3 protein: CASSFMGTGELFF; CDR3 DNA: TGTGCCAGCAGTTTCATGGGAACCGGGGAGCTGTTTTTT; J gene: TRBJ2-2; V gene: TRBV27; clone size: NA; D gene: NA
CDR3 protein: CASTYDDRPFSGNTIYF; CDR3 DNA: TGTGCCAGCACTTACGATGACAGGCCCTTTTCTGGAAACACCATATATTTT; J gene: TRBJ1-3; V gene: TRBV12-3/TRBV12-4; clone size: NA; D gene: NA
CDR3 protein: CASSQVNGKTYEQYF; CDR3 DNA: TGTGCCAGCAGCCAAGTGAACGGAAAAACCTACGAGCAGTACTTC; J gene: TRBJ2-7; V gene: TRBV4-2; clone size: many; D gene: NA
CDR3 protein: CASSEGRTAYTF; CDR3 DNA: TGCGCCAGCAGTGAAGGACGGACCGCCTACACCTTC; J gene: TRBJ1-2; V gene: TRBV10-1; clone size: few; D gene: NA
CDR3 protein: CSALGPNYEQYF; CDR3 DNA: TGCAGTGCCCTCGGGCCGAACTACGAGCAGTACTTC; J gene: TRBJ2-7; V gene: TRBV20-1; clone size: NA; D gene: NA
CDR3 protein: CSVSGGTDTQYF; CDR3 DNA: TGCAGCGTCTCAGGGGGCACAGATACGCAGTATTTT; J gene: TRBJ2-3; V gene: TRBV29-1; clone size: many; D gene: NA
CDR3 protein: CASSRGDQPQHF; CDR3 DNA: TGTGCCAGCAGCAGGGGGGATCAGCCCCAGCATTTT; J gene: TRBJ1-5; V gene: TRBV7-9; clone size: NA; D gene: NA
CDR3 protein: CAISEPLDGSYEQYF; CDR3 DNA: TGTGCCATCAGTGAGCCGTTGGACGGATCCTACGAGCAGTACTTC; J gene: TRBJ2-7; V gene: TRBV10-3; clone size: many; D gene: NA
CDR3 protein: CASSLDAAPHEKLFF; CDR3 DNA: TGTGCCAGCAGCTTAGACGCGGCACCCCATGAAAAACTGTTTTTT; J gene: TRBJ1-4; V gene: TRBV11-2; clone size: few; D gene: NA
CDR3 protein: CASSQDTEATLGTQYF; CDR3 DNA: TGCGCCAGCAGCCAAGATACCGAGGCCACGTTGGGGACCCAGTACTTC; J gene: TRBJ2-5; V gene: TRBV4-1; clone size: NA; D gene: NA
CDR3 protein: CASSDSESSTDTQYF; CDR3 DNA: TGTGCCAGCAGTGATTCTGAGTCTAGCACAGATACGCAGTATTTT; J gene: TRBJ2-3; V gene: TRBV6-1; clone size: NA; D gene: NA
CDR3 protein: CSVAPGGDDGYTF; CDR3 DNA: TGCAGCGTTGCCCCAGGGGGCGATGATGGCTACACCTTC; J gene: TRBJ1-2; V gene: TRBV29-1; clone size: few; D gene: TRBD1
CDR3 protein: CATGGGERTGELFF; CDR3 DNA: TGTGCCACCGGAGGGGGAGAGAGGACCGGGGAGCTGTTTTTT; J gene: TRBJ2-2; V gene: TRBV2; clone size: few; D gene: NA
CDR3 protein: CSARGGTDNSPLHF; CDR3 DNA: TGCAGTGCTAGAGGTGGGACAGACAATTCACCCCTCCACTTT; J gene: TRBJ1-6; V gene: TRBV20-1; clone size: NA; D gene: TRBD1
CDR3 protein: CAIRGDTDTQYF; CDR3 DNA: TGTGCCATCAGAGGGGACACAGATACGCAGTATTTT; J gene: TRBJ2-3; V gene: TRBV10-3; clone size: many; D gene: NA
CDR3 protein: CASSEAETGLASDTQYF; CDR3 DNA: TGTGCCAGCAGTGAAGCTGAGACGGGACTAGCATCCGATACGCAGTATTTT; J gene: TRBJ2-3; V gene: TRBV2; clone size: NA; D gene: TRBD2
CDR3 protein: CASSFGLAGDEQFF; CDR3 DNA: TGTGCCAGCAGCTTTGGACTAGCGGGCGATGAGCAGTTCTTC; J gene: TRBJ2-1; V gene: TRBV9; clone size: NA; D gene: TRBD2
CDR3 protein: CASRRQGIGTEAFF; CDR3 DNA: TGTGCCAGCCGTCGGCAGGGGATAGGGACTGAAGCTTTCTTT; J gene: TRBJ1-1; V gene: TRBV21-1; clone size: many; D gene: NA
CDR3 protein: CASSRDRGPYEQYF; CDR3 DNA: TGCGCCAGCAGCCGTGACAGGGGGCCGTACGAGCAGTACTTC; J gene: TRBJ2-7; V gene: TRBV5-1; clone size: NA; D gene: TRBD1
CDR3 protein: CASSPQGTEAFF; CDR3 DNA: TGTGCCAGCAGTCCACAGGGTACTGAAGCTTTCTTT; J gene: TRBJ1-1; V gene: TRBV6-6; clone size: NA; D gene: NA
CDR3 protein: CASSRTGGQAYEQYF; CDR3 DNA: TGTGCCAGCAGCCGTACAGGGGGCCAGGCCTACGAGCAGTACTTC; J gene: TRBJ2-7; V gene: TRBV9; clone size: few; D gene: TRBD1
CDR3 protein: CASSLRDRNTGELFF; CDR3 DNA: TGTGCCAGCAGCTTGAGAGACAGAAACACCGGGGAGCTGTTTTTT; J gene: TRBJ2-2; V gene: TRBV7-9; clone size: NA; D gene: NA
CDR3 protein: CASTPVATEAFF; CDR3 DNA: TGTGCCAGCACCCCGGTCGCGACTGAAGCTTTCTTT; J gene: TRBJ1-1; V gene: TRBV5-5; clone size: NA; D gene: NA
CDR3 protein: CASTSWAAKNIQYF; CDR3 DNA: TGTGCCAGCACTAGCTGGGCGGCCAAAAACATTCAGTACTTC; J gene: TRBJ2-4; V gene: TRBV2; clone size: NA; D gene: NA
CDR3 protein: CASSPRTDRYEQYF; CDR3 DNA: TGTGCCAGCAGTCCCCGGACAGATAGATACGAGCAGTACTTC; J gene: TRBJ2-7; V gene: TRBV6-1; clone size: many; D gene: NA
CDR3 protein: CSGGGMNTEAFF; CDR3 DNA: TGCAGCGGGGGGGGCATGAACACTGAAGCTTTCTTT; J gene: TRBJ1-1; V gene: TRBV29-1; clone size: few; D gene: NA
CDR3 protein: CASSVGGSQNEQFF; CDR3 DNA: TGTGCCAGCAGCGTAGGCGGGAGTCAGAATGAGCAGTTCTTC; J gene: TRBJ2-1; V gene: TRBV9; clone size: NA; D gene: TRBD2
CDR3 protein: CASSAVQGINYGYTF; CDR3 DNA: TGTGCCAGCAGTGCCGTACAGGGGATCAACTATGGCTACACCTTC; J gene: TRBJ1-2; V gene: TRBV25-1; clone size: few; D gene: TRBD1
CDR3 protein: CATTPDGNTGELFF; CDR3 DNA: TGTGCCACCACCCCCGACGGGAACACCGGGGAGCTGTTTTTT; J gene: TRBJ2-2; V gene: TRBV15; clone size: few; D gene: NA
CDR3 protein: CASSYIGSPKGSYEQYF; CDR3 DNA: TGTGCCAGCAGTTATATCGGGTCTCCTAAGGGGTCCTACGAGCAGTACTTC; J gene: TRBJ2-7; V gene: TRBV6-5; clone size: NA; D gene: NA
CDR3 protein: CASSDTTSPGELFF; CDR3 DNA: TGCGCCAGCAGCGACACTACCTCCCCCGGGGAGCTGTTTTTT; J gene: TRBJ2-2; V gene: TRBV5-1; clone size: many; D gene: NA
CDR3 protein: CASSVTGTGSEAFF; CDR3 DNA: TGTGCCAGCAGCGTAACCGGGACAGGGAGTGAAGCTTTCTTT; J gene: TRBJ1-1; V gene: TRBV7-9; clone size: few; D gene: TRBD1
CDR3 protein: CASSEEGTPYEQYF; CDR3 DNA: TGTGCCAGCAGCGAGGAGGGGACCCCCTACGAGCAGTACTTC; J gene: TRBJ2-7; V gene: TRBV9; clone size: medium-sized; D gene: NA
CDR3 protein: CVSSAGRNTEAFF; CDR3 DNA: TGTGTCAGCTCAGCCGGACGAAACACTGAAGCTTTCTTT; J gene: TRBJ1-1; V gene: TRBV18; clone size: NA; D gene: NA
CDR3 protein: CASLAGEPDTQYF; CDR3 DNA: TGTGCCTCCCTAGCGGGAGAGCCAGATACGCAGTATTTT; J gene: TRBJ2-3; V gene: TRBV10-3; clone size: many; D gene: TRBD2
CDR3 protein: CASSPSNFF; CDR3 DNA: TGTGCCAGCAGCCCATCGAATTTTTTT; J gene: TRBJ2-3; V gene: TRBV7-2; clone size: few; D gene: NA
CDR3 protein: CASSVTSGSTGELFF; CDR3 DNA: TGTGCCAGCAGCGTGACTAGCGGGAGCACCGGGGAGCTGTTTTTT; J gene: TRBJ2-2; V gene: TRBV9; clone size: few; D gene: TRBD2
CDR3 protein: CASSALSFSYEQYF; CDR3 DNA: TGTGCCAGCAGCGCCCTCAGTTTTTCCTACGAGCAGTACTTC; J gene: TRBJ2-7; V gene: TRBV9; clone size: many; D gene: NA